One T cell receptor (beta chain) is described in this entry. It was with a sample-barcoded 5' primer and a J-beta primer mix that a second PCR of about 6 to 11 cycles was run. With 12 random nucleotides, a template-switch adaptor tagged each individual cDNA molecule. TCRdb re-called the 5' RACE reads with MiXCR, one entry per CDR3 protein. The table records hundreds of thousands of distinct CDR3 sequences, under 45% of them present only once. Per individual sample, total RNA of at least 5 micrograms was extracted. CDR1 and CDR2 (germline): PRHDT, FYEKMQ (reference sequence). The CDR3 runs 14 residues. J gave up 12 bases and V 0 bases, and 10 bases lay outside the gene matches. This specimen comes from a study of blood T cells in healthy people across ages. About the research overall: About one barcoded beta molecule per two T cells was captured by template switching.

The sequenced material came from blood. The chain is built from TRBV13 and TRBJ1-1, with 7 bases identical to TRBD1. The sequence derives from a man aged 55-75 years in good health. CDR3 in amino acids: CASSLGRGQEATFF. The CDR3 DNA is TGTGCCAGCAGCTTAGGCCGAGGACAGGAAGCGACTTTCTTT.